These T cell receptor beta chains were read from a single sample in a study of blood T cell repertoires in COVID-19. The repertoire was sequenced with immunoSEQ multiplex PCR; TCRdb's copy has only in-frame clones and lacks some. The data show about 140,000 clones, with 84% seen just once and around 9% held by the top ten. Sequences were obtained from peripheral blood. The source of these receptors is a man aged 30 to 45 with COVID-19, enrolled during active disease. CDR3s include the opening cysteine and the closing phenylalanine or tryptophan. D genes are given only for firm matches. The size of a clone is reported for some rows only, either as once, few or many, or as a class for expanded clones.

clone size: NA
D gene: TRBD1
V gene: TRBV25-1
J gene: TRBJ1-5
CDR3 DNA: TGTGCCAGCAGACCACAGGGGACGGATCAGCCCCAGCATTTT
CDR3 protein: CASRPQGTDQPQHF

clone size: few
D gene: NA
V gene: TRBV29-1
J gene: TRBJ1-1
CDR3 DNA: TGCAGCGTGAGGGTAGGTTCATACACTGAAGCTTTCTTT
CDR3 protein: CSVRVGSYTEAFF

clone size: NA
D gene: NA
V gene: TRBV19
J gene: TRBJ1-5
CDR3 DNA: TGTGCCAGTAGGAGACAGGTCAATAGCAATCAGCCCCAGCATTTT
CDR3 protein: CASRRQVNSNQPQHF

clone size: NA
D gene: TRBD1
V gene: TRBV11-2
J gene: TRBJ2-7
CDR3 DNA: TGTGCCAGCAGTCGGACAGGCCAATCCTACGAGCAGTACTTC
CDR3 protein: CASSRTGQSYEQYF

clone size: NA
D gene: NA
V gene: TRBV2
J gene: TRBJ1-1
CDR3 DNA: TGTGCCAGTCAAGAGGGGAACACTGAAGCTTTCTTT
CDR3 protein: CASQEGNTEAFF

clone size: NA
D gene: NA
V gene: TRBV5-1
J gene: TRBJ1-1
CDR3 DNA: TGCGCCAGCAGCCCTGGGGGGGAAATGGACACTGAAGCTTTCTTT
CDR3 protein: CASSPGGEMDTEAFF

clone size: NA
D gene: TRBD2
V gene: TRBV2
J gene: TRBJ2-5
CDR3 DNA: TGTGCCAGCAGTCAGGGAGTAGCGGGACCGAGAGAGACCCAGTACTTC
CDR3 protein: CASSQGVAGPRETQYF

clone size: NA
D gene: TRBD2
V gene: TRBV9
J gene: TRBJ2-3
CDR3 DNA: TGTGCCAGCAGCGTTCCTTTACGGGAGGAGGCCACAGATACGCAGTATTTT
CDR3 protein: CASSVPLREEATDTQYF

clone size: NA
D gene: NA
V gene: TRBV7-9
J gene: TRBJ2-7
CDR3 DNA: TGTGCCAGCAGCTTAGAGGGGGAGGAGCAGTACTTC
CDR3 protein: CASSLEGEEQYF

clone size: NA
D gene: NA
V gene: TRBV5-4
J gene: TRBJ2-5
CDR3 DNA: TGTGCCAGCAGCTTGCGACAGGCCCAAGAGACCCAGTACTTC
CDR3 protein: CASSLRQAQETQYF